This T cell receptor (beta chain) was sequenced in a study of response to subunit inactivated influenza vaccine (dated by TCRdb to 2016 to 2019). Notes on the research overall: To follow how T cells responded to a trivalent subunit inactivated influenza vaccine, the researchers relied on deep quantitative profiling of the T cell receptor repertoire.

Libraries were constructed by RT-PCR. This sample was sequenced with an Illumina HiSeq 2500. TCRdb itself trimmed the public reads at Q25 with fastp, ran MiXCR and retained productive beta chains. Each entry is one CDR3 protein sequence, shown with its most common DNA and genes. This sample has hundreds of thousands of distinct CDR3 sequences in its table, and 12% to 15% of those were observed once. The top ten hold approximately 7.6% of the sample. This clonotype was counted only a few times. It has no known antigen specificity. No base qualities exist here, and no much larger clone lies one base off it. Points the paper makes about the study in general: According to the authors, only a limited number of new T cells may be recruited by each seasonal influenza vaccination.

The CDR3 runs 13 residues from the cysteine to the phenylalanine. Only the CDR3 part of the read is kept: 39 bases, read in frame from the first base. V lost 6 bases and J lost 5 bases; the stretch between them is 10 bases long. The sample was PBMCs from blood, taken 14 to 15 days before vaccination. This receptor was obtained from a man aged 50 or older who received an inactivated influenza vaccine. Donor details come from another sample of the same person, matched by shared clones. In this chain, TRBV12-3 or TRBV12-4 is recombined with TRBJ2-2; TRBD2 is perhaps the D gene, given 5 matching bases. The DNA sequence is as follows: TGTGCCAGCAGGGCCCCGGGGACCGGGGAGCTGTTTTTT. It is translated as CASRAPGTGELFF.